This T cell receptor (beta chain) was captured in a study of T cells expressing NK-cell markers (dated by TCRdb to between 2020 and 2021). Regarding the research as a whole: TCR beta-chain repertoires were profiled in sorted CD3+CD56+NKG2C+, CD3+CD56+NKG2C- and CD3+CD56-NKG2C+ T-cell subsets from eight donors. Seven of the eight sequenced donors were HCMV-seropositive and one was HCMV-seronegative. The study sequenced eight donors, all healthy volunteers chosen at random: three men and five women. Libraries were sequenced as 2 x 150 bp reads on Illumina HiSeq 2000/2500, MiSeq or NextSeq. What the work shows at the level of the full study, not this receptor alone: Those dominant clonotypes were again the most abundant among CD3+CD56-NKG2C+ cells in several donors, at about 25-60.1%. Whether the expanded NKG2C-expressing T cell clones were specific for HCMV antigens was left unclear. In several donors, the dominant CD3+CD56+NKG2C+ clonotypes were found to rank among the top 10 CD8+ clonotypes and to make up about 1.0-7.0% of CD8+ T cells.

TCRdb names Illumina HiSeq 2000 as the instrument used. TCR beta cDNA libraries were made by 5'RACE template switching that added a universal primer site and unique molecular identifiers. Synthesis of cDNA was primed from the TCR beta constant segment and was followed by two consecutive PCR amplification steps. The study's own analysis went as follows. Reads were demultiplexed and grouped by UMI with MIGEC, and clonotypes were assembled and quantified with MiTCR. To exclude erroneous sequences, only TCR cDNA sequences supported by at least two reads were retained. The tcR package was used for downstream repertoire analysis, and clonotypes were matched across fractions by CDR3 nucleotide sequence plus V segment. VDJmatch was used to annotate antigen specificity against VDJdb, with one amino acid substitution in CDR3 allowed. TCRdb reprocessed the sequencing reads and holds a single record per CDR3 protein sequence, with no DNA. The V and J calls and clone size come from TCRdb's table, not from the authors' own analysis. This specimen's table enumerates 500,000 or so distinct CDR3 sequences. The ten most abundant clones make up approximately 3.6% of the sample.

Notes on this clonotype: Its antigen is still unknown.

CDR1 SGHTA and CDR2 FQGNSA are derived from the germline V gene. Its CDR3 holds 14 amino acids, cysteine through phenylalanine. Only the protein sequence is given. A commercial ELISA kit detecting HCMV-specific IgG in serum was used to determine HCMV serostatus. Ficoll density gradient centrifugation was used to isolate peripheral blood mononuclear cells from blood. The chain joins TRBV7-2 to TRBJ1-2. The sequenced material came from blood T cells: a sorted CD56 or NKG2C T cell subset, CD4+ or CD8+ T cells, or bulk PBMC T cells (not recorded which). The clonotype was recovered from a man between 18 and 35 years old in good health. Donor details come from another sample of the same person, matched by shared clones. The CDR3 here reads CASTIKAPGHGYTF.